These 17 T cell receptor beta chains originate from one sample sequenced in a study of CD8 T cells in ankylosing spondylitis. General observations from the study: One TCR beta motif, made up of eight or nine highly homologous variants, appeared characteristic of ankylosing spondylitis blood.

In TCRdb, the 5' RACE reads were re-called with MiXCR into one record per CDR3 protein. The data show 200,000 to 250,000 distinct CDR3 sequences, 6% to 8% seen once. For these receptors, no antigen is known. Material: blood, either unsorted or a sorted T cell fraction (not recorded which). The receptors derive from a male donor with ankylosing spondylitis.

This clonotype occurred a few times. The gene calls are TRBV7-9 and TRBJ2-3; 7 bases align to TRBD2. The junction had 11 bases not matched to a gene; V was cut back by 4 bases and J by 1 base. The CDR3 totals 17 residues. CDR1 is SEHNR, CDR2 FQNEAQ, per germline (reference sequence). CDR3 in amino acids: CASSSRPRLARTDTQYF. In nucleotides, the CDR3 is TGTGCCAGCAGCTCGCGCCCTCGACTAGCACGCACAGATACGCAGTATTTT. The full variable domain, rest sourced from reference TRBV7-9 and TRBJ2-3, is DTGVSQNPRHKITKRGQNVTFRCDPISEHNRLYWYRQTLGQGPEFLTYFQNEAQLEKSRLLSDRFSAERPKGSFSTLEIQRTEQGDSAMYLCASSSRPRLARTDTQYFGPGTRLTVL.

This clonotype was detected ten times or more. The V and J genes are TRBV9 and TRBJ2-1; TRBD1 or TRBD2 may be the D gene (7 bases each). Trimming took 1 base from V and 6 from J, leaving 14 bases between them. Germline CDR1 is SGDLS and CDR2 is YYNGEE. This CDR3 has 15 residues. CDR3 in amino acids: CASSVSGGASNEQFF. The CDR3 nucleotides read TGTGCCAGCAGCGTATCAGGGGGGGCCTCCAATGAGCAGTTCTTC.

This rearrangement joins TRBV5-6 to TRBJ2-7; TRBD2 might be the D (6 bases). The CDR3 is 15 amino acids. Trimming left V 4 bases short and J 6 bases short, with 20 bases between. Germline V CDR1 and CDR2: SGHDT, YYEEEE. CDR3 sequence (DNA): TGTGCCAGCAGCCGCCACGGGGGATCAAGGGGCGAGCAGTACTTC. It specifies CASSRHGGSRGEQYF.

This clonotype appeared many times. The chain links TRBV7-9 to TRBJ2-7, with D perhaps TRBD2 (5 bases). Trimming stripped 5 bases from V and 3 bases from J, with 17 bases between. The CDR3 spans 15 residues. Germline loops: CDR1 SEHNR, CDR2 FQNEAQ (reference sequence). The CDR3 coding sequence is TGTGCCAGCAGCCGAGAGGATAGACTAATCTACGAGCAGTACTTC. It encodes CASSREDRLIYEQYF. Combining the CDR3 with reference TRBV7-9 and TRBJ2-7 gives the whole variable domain DTGVSQNPRHKITKRGQNVTFRCDPISEHNRLYWYRQTLGQGPEFLTYFQNEAQLEKSRLLSDRFSAERPKGSFSTLEIQRTEQGDSAMYLCASSREDRLIYEQYFGPGTRLTVT.

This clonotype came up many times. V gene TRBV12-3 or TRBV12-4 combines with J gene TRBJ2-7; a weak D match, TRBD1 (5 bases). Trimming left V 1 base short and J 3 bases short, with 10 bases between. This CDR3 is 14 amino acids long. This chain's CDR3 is CASSLEFRDYEQYF. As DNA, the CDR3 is TGTGCCAGCAGTTTAGAGTTCAGGGACTACGAGCAGTACTTC.

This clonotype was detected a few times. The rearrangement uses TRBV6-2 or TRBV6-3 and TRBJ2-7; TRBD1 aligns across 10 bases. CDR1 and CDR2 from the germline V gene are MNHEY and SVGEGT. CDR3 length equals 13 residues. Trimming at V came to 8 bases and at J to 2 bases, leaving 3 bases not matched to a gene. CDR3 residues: CASLGTGAYEQYF. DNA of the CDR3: TGTGCCAGCCTCGGGACAGGGGCCTACGAGCAGTACTTC.

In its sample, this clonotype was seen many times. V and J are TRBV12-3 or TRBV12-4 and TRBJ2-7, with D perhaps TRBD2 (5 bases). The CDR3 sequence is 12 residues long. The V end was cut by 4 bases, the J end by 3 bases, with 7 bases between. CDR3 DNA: TGTGCCAGCAGTTGGACTTTCTACGAGCAGTACTTC. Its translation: CASSWTFYEQYF.

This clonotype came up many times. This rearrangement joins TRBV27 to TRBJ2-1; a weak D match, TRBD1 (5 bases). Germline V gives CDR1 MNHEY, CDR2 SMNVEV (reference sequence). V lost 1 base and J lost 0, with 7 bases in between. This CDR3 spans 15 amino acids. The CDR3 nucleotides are TGTGCCAGCAGTTTATACAGGTCCTCCTACAATGAGCAGTTCTTC. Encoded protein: CASSLYRSSYNEQFF.

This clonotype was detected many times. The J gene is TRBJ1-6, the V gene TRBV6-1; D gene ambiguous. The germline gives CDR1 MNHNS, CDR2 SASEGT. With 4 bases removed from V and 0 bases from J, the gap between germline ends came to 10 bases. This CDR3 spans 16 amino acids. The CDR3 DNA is TGTGCCAGCAGTGCAGAAACCATCTCCTATAATTCACCCCTCCACTTT. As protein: CASSAETISYNSPLHF.

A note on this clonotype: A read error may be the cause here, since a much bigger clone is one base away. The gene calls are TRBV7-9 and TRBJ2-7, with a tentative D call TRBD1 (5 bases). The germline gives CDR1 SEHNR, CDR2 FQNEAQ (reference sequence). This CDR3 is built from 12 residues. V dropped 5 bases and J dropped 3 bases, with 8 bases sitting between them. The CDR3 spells CASSQRGYEQYF. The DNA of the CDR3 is TGTGCCAGCAGCCAAAGGGGCTACGAGCAGTACTTC.

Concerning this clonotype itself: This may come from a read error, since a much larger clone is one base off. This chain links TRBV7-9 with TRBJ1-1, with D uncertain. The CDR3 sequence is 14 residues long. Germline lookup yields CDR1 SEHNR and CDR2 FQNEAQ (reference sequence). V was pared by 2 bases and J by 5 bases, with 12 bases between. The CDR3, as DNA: TGTGCCAGCAGCTTACCGCCGGGGAAAACTGAAGCTTTCTTT. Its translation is CASSLPPGKTEAFF.

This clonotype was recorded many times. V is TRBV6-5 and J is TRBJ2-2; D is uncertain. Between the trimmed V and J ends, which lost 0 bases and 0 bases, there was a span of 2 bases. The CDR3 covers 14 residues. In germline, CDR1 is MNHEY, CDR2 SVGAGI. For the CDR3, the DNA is TGTGCCAGCAGTTACTCATCGAACACCGGGGAGCTGTTTTTT. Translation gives CASSYSSNTGELFF.

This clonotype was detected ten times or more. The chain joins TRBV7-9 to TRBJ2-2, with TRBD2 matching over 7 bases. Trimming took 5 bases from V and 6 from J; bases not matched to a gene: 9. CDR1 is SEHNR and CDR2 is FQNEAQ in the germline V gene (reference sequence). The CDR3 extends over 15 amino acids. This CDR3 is CASSPSAGVAGELFF. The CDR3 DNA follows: TGTGCCAGCAGCCCTTCTGCGGGAGTGGCCGGGGAGCTGTTTTTT.

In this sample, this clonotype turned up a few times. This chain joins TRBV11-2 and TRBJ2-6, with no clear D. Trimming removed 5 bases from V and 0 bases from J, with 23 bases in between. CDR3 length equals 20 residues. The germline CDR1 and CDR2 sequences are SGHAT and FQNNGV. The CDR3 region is CASSDPLVRWAFSGANVLTF. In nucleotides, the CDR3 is TGTGCCAGCAGCGACCCGTTGGTCCGCTGGGCTTTCTCTGGGGCCAACGTCCTGACTTTC.

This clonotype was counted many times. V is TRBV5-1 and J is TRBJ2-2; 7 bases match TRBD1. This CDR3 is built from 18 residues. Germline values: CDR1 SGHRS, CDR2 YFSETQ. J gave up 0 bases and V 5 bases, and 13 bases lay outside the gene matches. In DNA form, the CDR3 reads TGCGCCAGCAGGCACTATGGGACAGCGCCTGCGAACACCGGGGAGCTGTTTTTT. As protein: CASRHYGTAPANTGELFF.

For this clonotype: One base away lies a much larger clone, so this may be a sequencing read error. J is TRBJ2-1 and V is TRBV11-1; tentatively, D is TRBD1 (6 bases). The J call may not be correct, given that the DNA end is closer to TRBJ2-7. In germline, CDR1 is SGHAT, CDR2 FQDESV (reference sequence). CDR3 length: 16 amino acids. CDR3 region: CASSLAGTHSYNEQYF. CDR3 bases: TGTGCCAGCAGCTTAGCGGGGACACACTCCTACAATGAGCAGTACTTC.

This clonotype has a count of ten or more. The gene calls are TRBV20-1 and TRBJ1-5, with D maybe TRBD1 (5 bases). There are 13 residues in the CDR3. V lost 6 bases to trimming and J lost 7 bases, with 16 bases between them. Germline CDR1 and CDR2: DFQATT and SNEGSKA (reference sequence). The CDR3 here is CSARAGVDQPQHF. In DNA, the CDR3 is TGCAGTGCCCGGGCGGGGGTGGACCAGCCCCAGCATTTT.